This TCR beta chain was found in a study of early T cells in non-severe SARS-CoV-2 infection. This clonotype was counted a few times. The germline V gene has CDR1 LGHDT and CDR2 YNNKEL (reference sequence). V lost 8 bases and J lost 8; bases outside the gene matches: 7. The CDR3 length is 13 residues. Individual cDNA molecules were tagged with unique molecular identifiers, the study reported. One entry per CDR3 protein results from TCRdb running MiXCR on the 5' RACE reads. Of roughly 75,000 distinct CDR3 sequences in the sample, approximately 12% are singletons; the top ten hold more than 3%. Sequencing was carried out using whole blood. This clonotype was obtained from an adult who was a healthcare worker with PCR-confirmed SARS-CoV-2 infection or an uninfected control (not recorded which). V usage is TRBV3-1 and J usage is TRBJ1-4, with 8 bases fitting TRBD1. The CDR3 nucleotides read TGTGCCAGCGAGGACAGGGTGGTCGAAAAACTGTTTTTT. This sequence encodes CASEDRVVEKLFF.